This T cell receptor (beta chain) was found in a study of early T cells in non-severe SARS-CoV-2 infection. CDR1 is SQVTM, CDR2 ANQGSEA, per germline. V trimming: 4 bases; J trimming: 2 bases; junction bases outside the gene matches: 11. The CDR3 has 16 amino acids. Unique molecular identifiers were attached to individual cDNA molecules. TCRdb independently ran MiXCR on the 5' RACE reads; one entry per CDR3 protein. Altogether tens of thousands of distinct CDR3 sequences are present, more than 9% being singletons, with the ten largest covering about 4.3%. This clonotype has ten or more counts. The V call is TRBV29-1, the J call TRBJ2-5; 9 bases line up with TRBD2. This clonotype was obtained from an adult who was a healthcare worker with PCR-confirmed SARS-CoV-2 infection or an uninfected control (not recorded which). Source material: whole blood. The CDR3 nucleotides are TGCAGCGTTGTGGGGACTAGCCAAATATCTCAAGAGACCCAGTACTTC. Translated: CSVVGTSQISQETQYF.